This T cell receptor (beta chain) came from a study of T cell changes during pregnancy in multiple sclerosis. V shed 1 base and J shed 6 bases, with 10 bases lying between them. The CDR3 is 13 residues long. CDR1 SGDLS and CDR2 YYNGEE come from the germline V gene. Clones were read by immunoSEQ multiplex PCR, and TCRdb kept only the in-frame ones, dropping some. The table shows about 76,000 clones, with around 93% occurring only once. This receptor was identified in a female donor with multiple sclerosis, enrolled in a pregnancy study. The sample here was peripheral blood, taken in the second trimester of pregnancy. The J gene is TRBJ1-1, the V gene TRBV9; D may be TRBD1 (5 bases). Written as DNA, the CDR3 is TGTGCCAGCAGCGTATCACGGGGGTCTGAAGCTTTCTTT. Its protein product is CASSVSRGSEAFF.